This T cell receptor beta chain was identified during a study of cytomegalovirus exposure and HLA in healthy donors. Trimming shortened V by 6 bases and J by 2 bases, and 13 bases separated the two germline ends. This CDR3 is built from 15 residues. Germline lookup yields CDR1 MDHEN and CDR2 SYDVKM. In the PCR, 60 Vbeta and 13 Jbeta primers were used. Authors' methods: An analysis performed later counted about 80 million unique TCR beta chains (roughly 11 million of them shared). Sequenced by immunoSEQ multiplex PCR; TCRdb stores in-frame clones only, minus some. V and J calls and clone size follow that table, whereas D and trimming were derived from the DNA. Of some 210,000 clones in the sample, around 87% were seen once.

The sample consisted of PBMCs. The chain links TRBV28 to TRBJ2-2, with D maybe TRBD2 (5 bases). The sequence was collected from a man aged 30 to 45 in good health and CMV-seronegative. The CDR3 DNA is TGTGCCAGCAGCCCCGGCGGGCGTAACACCGGGGAGCTGTTTTTT. Translated, it gives CASSPGGRNTGELFF.